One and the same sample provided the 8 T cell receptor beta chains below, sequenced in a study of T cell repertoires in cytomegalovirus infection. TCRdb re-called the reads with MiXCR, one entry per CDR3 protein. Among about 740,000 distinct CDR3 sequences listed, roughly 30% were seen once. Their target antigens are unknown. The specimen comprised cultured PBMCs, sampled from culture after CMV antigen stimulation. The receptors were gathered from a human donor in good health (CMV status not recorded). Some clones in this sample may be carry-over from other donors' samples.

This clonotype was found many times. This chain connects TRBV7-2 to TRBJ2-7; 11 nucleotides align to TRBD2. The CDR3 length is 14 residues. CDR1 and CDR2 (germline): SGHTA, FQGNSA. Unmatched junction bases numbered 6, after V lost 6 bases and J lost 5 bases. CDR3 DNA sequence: TGTGCCAGCAGTCCCACTAGCGGGAGTCACGAGCAGTACTTC. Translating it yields CASSPTSGSHEQYF.

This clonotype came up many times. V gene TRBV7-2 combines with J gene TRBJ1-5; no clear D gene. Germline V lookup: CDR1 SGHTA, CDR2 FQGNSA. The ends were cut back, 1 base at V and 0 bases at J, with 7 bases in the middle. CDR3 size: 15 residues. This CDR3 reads CASSLDSNSNQPQHF. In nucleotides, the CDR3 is TGTGCCAGCAGCTTAGACAGTAATAGCAATCAGCCCCAGCATTTT.

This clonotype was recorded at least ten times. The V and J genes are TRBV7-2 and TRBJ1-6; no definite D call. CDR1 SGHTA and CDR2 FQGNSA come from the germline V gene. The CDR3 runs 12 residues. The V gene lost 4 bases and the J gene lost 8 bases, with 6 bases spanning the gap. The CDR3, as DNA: TGTGCCAGCAGCTCCCGTTATTCACCCCTCCACTTT. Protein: CASSSRYSPLHF. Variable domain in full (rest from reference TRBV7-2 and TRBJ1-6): GAGVSQSPSNKVTEKGKDVELRCDPISGHTALYWYRQSLGQGLEFLIYFQGNSAPDKSGLPSDRFSAERTGGSVSTLTIQRTQQEDSAVYLCASSSRYSPLHFGNGTRLTVT.

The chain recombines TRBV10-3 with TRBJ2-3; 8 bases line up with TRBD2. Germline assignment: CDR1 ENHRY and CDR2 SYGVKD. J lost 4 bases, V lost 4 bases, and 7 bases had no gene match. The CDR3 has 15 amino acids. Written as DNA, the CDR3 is TGTGCCATCAGTGGGCCCCAGCGGGGGTCAGATACGCAGTATTTT. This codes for CAISGPQRGSDTQYF.

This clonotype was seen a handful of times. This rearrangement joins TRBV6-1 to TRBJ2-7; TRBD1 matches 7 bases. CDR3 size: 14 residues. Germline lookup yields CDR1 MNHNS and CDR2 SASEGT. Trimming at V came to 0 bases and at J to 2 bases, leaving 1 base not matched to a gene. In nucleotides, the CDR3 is TGTGCCAGCAGTGAAGCGACAGGGCCCTACGAGCAGTACTTC. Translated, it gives CASSEATGPYEQYF.

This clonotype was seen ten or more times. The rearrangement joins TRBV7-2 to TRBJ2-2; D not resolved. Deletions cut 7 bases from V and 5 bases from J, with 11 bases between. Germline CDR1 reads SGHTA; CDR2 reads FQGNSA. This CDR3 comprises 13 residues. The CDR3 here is CASNSRWTGELFF. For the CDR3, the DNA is TGTGCCAGCAACTCCCGGTGGACCGGGGAGCTGTTTTTT.

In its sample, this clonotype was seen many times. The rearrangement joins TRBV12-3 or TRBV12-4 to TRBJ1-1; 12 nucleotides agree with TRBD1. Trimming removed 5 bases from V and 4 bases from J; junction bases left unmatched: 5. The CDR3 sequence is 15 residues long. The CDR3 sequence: CASSPQGQGATEAFF. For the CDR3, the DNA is TGTGCCAGCAGTCCGCAGGGACAGGGGGCCACTGAAGCTTTCTTT.

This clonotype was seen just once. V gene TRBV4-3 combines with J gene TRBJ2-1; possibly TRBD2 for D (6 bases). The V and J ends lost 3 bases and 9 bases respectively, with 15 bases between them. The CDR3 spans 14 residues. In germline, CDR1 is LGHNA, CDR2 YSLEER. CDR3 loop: CASSHRAGRGEQFF. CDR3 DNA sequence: TGCGCCAGCAGCCATAGGGCGGGGCGAGGTGAGCAGTTCTTC.